This T cell receptor (beta chain) derives from a study of blood T cell repertoires in COVID-19. Study information: Samples taken during acute and convalescent COVID-19 were collected in the United States, Italy and Spain. PBMCs, B-cell-depleted T cells, or T cells provided the cDNA or gDNA that made up the material.

There are 14 residues in the CDR3. Germline V lookup: CDR1 KGHSH, CDR2 LQKENI. V lost 0 bases, J lost 14 bases, and 19 bases lay in between. In the authors' methods: How many nucleated cells were present was estimated from reference gene primer amplification. The table came from immunoSEQ multiplex PCR; TCRdb's copy has only in-frame clones and leaves some out. Clonal size and the V and J genes are those of that table, whereas D and trimming came from the DNA. The sample shows some 240,000 clones, 87% of them seen only once. This chain joins TRBV18 and TRBJ1-2; D perhaps matches TRBD1 (6 bases). The clonotype originates from a man aged 55 to 70 who had recovered from COVID-19. The specimen sequenced was peripheral blood. This CDR3 reads CASSPPDSRLFVTF. The CDR3 DNA is TGTGCCAGCTCACCACCGGACAGCAGGCTGTTTGTTACCTTC.